These 9 T cell receptor beta chains share one sample of origin, sequenced in a study of T cells after posttransplantation cyclophosphamide. TCRdb's table, derived via immunoSEQ multiplex PCR, lists solely in-frame clones and lacks some. The sample includes 9,000 to 15,000 clones, over 70% seen only once; the top ten take roughly 3.7%. Methotrexate plus calcineurin inhibitor accompanied controls' myeloablative marrow transplants; sampling was 1 year later. The specimen was PBMCs, collected around 350 days after allogeneic stem cell transplant with calcineurin inhibitor and methotrexate. The receptors stem from a male patient aged 25-45 years who received an allogeneic stem cell transplant from an unrelated donor, was CMV-positive, and had acute GVHD only. A share of the T cells may be of graft donor origin.

V and J are TRBV2 and TRBJ2-5, with 9 bases fitting TRBD2. CDR1 is SNHLY, CDR2 FYNNEI, per germline. The CDR3 runs 16 residues. V trimming: 2 bases; J trimming: 5 bases; junction bases outside the gene matches: 9. The CDR3 is CASSELGGGAGETQYF. The DNA of the CDR3 is TGTGCCAGCAGTGAATTGGGCGGGGGGGCAGGCGAGACCCAGTACTTC.

The chain joins TRBV2 to TRBJ1-5, with 11 bases fitting TRBD1. Germline lookup yields CDR1 SNHLY and CDR2 FYNNEI. The J segment lost 6 bases and the V segment lost 6 bases, leaving 7 bases of the junction unmatched. The CDR3 has 15 amino acids. The CDR3 here is CASRDRGQKGQPQHF. DNA of the CDR3: TGTGCCAGCAGGGACAGGGGGCAGAAGGGTCAGCCCCAGCATTTT.

The chain is built from TRBV23-1 and TRBJ2-7; possibly TRBD1 for D (5 bases). TRBV23-1 is an ORF, with its function uncertain. The CDR3 has 12 residues. V was shortened by 7 bases and J by 6 bases, with 13 bases between the two germline ends. The CDR3 loop is CASIPRGSEQYF. In DNA form, the CDR3 reads TGCGCCAGCATTCCAAGGGGAAGCGAGCAGTACTTC.

The rearrangement joins TRBV6-1 to TRBJ1-6; 7 bases are a match to TRBD1. In germline, CDR1 is MNHNS, CDR2 SASEGT. CDR3 length: 15 residues. The ends lost 6 bases at V and 6 bases at J; junction bases unmatched: 8. CDR3 DNA sequence: TGTGCCAGCAGGACAGGGTTCTTTACTAATTCACCCCTCCACTTT. Translating gives CASRTGFFTNSPLHF.

The rearrangement uses TRBV18 and TRBJ1-5; TRBD1 might be the D (6 bases). The CDR3 consists of 14 residues. CDR1 is KGHSH, CDR2 LQKENI, per germline. Deletions cut 3 bases from V and 7 bases from J, with 13 bases between. CDR3 sequence reads: CASSPGGGQQPQHF. The CDR3 DNA sequence: TGTGCCAGCTCACCCGGTGGGGGCCAACAGCCCCAGCATTTT.

CDR3 protein: CASSLVTGELFF. Written as DNA, the CDR3 is TGTGCCAGCAGCTTAGTAACCGGGGAGCTGTTTTTT. V usage is TRBV7-9 and J usage is TRBJ2-2; D gene unclear. There are 12 residues in the CDR3. V lost 1 base to trimming and J lost 5 bases, with 2 bases between them. Looked up from germline, CDR1 is SEHNR and CDR2 is FQNEAQ (reference sequence).

This clone was seen just once. The chain uses TRBV6-1 and TRBJ1-5, with TRBD1 matching 7 bases. The ends lost 2 bases at V and 0 bases at J; junction bases unmatched: 13. The CDR3 runs to 19 residues. Germline assignment: CDR1 MNHNS and CDR2 SASEGT. CDR3 DNA sequence: TGTGCCAGCAGTGAATTTGTTGGAGACAGGGCATATAGCAATCAGCCCCAGCATTTT. Translating gives CASSEFVGDRAYSNQPQHF.

The chain links TRBV2 to TRBJ1-1; a weak D match, TRBD1 (6 bases). Trimming shortened V by 6 bases and J by 7 bases, and 12 bases separated the two germline ends. Germline CDR1 and CDR2: SNHLY and FYNNEI. The length of the CDR3 is 12 residues. Here the CDR3 reads CASRDSDSEAFF. Written as DNA, the CDR3 is TGTGCCAGCAGAGATTCGGACAGTGAAGCTTTCTTT.

The CDR3 protein is CASSLVTGVDTQYF. CDR3 nucleotides: TGTGCCAGCAGCTTAGTGACAGGGGTCGATACGCAGTATTTT. This chain links TRBV7-6 with TRBJ2-3; 8 bases are shared with TRBD1. Per germline, CDR1 SGHVS and CDR2 FNYEAQ. The CDR3 contains 14 residues. Trimming removed 1 base from V and 6 bases from J; junction bases left unmatched: 3.